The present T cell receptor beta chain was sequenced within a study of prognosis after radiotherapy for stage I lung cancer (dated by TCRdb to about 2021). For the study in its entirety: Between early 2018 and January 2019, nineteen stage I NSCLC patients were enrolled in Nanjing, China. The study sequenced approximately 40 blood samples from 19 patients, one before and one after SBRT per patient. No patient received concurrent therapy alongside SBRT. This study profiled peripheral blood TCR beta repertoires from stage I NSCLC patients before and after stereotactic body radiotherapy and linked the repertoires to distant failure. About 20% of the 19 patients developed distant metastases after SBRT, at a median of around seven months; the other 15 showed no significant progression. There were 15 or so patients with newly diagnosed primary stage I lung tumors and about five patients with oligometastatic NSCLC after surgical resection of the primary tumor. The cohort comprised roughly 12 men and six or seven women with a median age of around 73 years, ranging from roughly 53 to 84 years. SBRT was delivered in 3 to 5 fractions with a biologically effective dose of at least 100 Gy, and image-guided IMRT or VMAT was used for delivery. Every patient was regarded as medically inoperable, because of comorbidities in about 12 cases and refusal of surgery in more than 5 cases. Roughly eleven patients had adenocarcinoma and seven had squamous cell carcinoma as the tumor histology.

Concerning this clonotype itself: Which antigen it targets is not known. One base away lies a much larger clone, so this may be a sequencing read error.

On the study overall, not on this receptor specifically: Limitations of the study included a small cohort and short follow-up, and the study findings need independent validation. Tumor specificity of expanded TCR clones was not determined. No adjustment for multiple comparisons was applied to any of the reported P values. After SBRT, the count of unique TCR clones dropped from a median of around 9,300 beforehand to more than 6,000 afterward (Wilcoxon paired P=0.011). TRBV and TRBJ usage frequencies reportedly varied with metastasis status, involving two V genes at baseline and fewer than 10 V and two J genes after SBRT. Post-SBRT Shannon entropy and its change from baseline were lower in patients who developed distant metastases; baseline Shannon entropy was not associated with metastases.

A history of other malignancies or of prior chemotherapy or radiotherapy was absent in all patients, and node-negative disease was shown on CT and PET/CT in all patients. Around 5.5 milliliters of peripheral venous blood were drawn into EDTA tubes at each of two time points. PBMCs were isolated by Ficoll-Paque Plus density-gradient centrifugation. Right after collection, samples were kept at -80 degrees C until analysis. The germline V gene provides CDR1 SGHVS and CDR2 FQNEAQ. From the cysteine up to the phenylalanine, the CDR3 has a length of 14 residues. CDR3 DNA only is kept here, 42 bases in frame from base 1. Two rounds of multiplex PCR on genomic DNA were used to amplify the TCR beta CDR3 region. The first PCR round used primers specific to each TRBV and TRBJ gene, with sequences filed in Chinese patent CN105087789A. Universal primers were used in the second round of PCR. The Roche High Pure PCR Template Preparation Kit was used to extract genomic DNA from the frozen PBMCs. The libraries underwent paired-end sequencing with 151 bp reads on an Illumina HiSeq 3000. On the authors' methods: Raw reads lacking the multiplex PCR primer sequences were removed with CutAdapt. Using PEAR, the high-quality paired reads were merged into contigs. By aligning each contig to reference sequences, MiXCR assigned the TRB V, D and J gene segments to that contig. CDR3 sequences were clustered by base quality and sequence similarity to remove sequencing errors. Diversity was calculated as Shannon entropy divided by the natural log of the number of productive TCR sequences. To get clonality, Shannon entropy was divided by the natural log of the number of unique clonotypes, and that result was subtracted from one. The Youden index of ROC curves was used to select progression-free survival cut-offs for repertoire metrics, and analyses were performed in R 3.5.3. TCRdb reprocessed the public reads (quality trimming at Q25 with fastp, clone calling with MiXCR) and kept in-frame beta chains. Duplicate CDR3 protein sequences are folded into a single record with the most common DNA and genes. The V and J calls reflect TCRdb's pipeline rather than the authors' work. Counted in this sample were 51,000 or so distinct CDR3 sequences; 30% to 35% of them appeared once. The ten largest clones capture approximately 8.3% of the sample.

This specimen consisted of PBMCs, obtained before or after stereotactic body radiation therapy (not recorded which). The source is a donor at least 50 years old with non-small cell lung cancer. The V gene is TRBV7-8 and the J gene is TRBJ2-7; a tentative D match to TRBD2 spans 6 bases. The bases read TGTGCAACCTCCGGGGCATGGGACTTGCACGAGCAGTACTTC. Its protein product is CATSGAWDLHEQYF.